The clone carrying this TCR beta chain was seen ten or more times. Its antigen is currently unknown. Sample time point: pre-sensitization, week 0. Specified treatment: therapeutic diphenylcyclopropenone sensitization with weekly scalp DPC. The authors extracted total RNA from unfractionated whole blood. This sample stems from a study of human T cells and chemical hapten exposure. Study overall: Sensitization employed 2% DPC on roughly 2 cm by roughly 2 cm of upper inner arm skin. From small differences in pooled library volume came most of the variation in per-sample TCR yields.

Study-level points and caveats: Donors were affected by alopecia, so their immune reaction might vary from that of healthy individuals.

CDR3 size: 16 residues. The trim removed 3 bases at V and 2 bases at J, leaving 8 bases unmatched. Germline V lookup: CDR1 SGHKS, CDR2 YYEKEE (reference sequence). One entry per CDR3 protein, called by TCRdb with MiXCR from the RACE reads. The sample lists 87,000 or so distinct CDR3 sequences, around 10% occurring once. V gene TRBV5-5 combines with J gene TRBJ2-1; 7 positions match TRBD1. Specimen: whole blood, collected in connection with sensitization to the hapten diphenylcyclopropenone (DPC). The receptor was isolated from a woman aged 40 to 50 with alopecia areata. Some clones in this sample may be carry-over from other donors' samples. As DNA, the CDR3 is TGTGCCAGCAGCTACTCAGGGGGTGAGGCCTACAATGAGCAGTTCTTC. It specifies CASSYSGGEAYNEQFF.